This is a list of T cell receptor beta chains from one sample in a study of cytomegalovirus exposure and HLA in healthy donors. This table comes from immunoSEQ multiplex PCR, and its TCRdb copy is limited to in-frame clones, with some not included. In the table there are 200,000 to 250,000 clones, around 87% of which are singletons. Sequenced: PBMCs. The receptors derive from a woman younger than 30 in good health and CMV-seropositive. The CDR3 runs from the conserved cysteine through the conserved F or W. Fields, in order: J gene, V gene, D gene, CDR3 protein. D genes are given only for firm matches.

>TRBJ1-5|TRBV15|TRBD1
CATGEGQGHQPQHF
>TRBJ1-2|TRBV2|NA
CASSSYGYTF
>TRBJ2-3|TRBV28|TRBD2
CASSLIWGGEGIDTQYF
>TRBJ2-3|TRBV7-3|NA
CASSFGGSTDTQYF
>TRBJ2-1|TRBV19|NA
CASSIHNGIYNEQFF
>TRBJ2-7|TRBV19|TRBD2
CASSIASGVSYEQYF
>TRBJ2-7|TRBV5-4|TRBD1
CASRFWDRNYEQYF
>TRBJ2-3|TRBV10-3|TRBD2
CATSVAGVVDTQYF
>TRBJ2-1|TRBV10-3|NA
CAISETSGVDEQFF
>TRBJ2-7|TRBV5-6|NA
CASSLDILRGALEQYF
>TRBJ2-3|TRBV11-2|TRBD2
CASRYIAGKWDTQYF
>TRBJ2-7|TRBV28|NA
CASHRSLAGRSSYEQYF
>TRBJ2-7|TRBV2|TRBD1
CASKRDRGIEQYF
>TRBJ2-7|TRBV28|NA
CASSLRRTASYEQYF
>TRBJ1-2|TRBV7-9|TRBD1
CASSTRQGLFNGYTF
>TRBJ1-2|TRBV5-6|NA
CASSSTRQAGWYGYTF
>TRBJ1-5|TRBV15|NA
CATSRDGQSDQPQHF
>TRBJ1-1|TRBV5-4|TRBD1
CASRGDRGLTEAFF
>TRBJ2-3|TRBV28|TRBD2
CASSPSGSLGTDTQYF
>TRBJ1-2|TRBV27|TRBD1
CASSLSTGEGYTF
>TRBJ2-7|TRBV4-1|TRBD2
CASRRLAGGPYEQYF
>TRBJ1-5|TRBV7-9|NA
CASSLAESQPQHF
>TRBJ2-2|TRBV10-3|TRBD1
CAISEGTGGNTGELFF